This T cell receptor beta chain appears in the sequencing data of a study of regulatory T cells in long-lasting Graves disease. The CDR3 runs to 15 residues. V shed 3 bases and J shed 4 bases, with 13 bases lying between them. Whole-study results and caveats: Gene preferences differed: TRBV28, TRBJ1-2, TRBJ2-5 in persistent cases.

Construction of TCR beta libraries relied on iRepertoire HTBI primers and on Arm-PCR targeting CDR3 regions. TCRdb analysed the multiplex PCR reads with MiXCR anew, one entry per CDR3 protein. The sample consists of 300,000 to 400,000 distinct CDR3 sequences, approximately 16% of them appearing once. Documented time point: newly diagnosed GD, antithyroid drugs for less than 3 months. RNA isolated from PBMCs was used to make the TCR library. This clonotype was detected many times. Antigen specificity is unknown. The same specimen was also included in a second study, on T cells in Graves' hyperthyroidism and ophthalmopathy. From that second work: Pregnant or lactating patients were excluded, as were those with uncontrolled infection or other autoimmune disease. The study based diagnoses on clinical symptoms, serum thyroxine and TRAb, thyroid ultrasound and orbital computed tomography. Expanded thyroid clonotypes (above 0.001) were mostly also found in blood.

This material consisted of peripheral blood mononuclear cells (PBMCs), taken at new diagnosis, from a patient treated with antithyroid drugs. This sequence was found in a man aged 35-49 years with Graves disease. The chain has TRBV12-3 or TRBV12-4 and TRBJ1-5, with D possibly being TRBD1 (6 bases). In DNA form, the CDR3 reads TGTGCCAGCAGTTTGAGGGGGGCCCGGAATCAGCCCCAGCATTTT. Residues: CASSLRGARNQPQHF.